Listed below are T cell receptor beta chains from one sample, sequenced in a study of T cells in Graves' hyperthyroidism and ophthalmopathy. TCRdb analysed the multiplex PCR reads with MiXCR anew, one entry per CDR3 protein. This sample carries hundreds of thousands of distinct CDR3 sequences, about 38% of them seen once, and the ten largest clones take approximately 10%. The sequenced sample was blood. The receptors come from a man aged 18 to 35 with Graves' hyperthyroidism. Each CDR3 is given with its conserved first and last residue. The D gene is left open where the match is weak.

>TRBJ1-5|NA|TRBV19
CASGLRSNQPQHF
>TRBJ1-5|NA|TRBV12-3/TRBV12-4
CASSFDTLYSNQPQHF
>TRBJ2-7|NA|TRBV5-4
CATTIRDGADEQYF
>TRBJ2-7|TRBD2|TRBV29-1
CSVAPLTLAGQSSEQYF
>TRBJ1-5|NA|TRBV19
CASSIWGASNQPQHF
>TRBJ1-5|NA|TRBV3-1
CASSPGGSYSNQPQHF
>TRBJ2-7|NA|TRBV7-8
CASSLLMGEVTYEQYF
>TRBJ1-5|NA|TRBV12-3/TRBV12-4
CASGGVGDQPQHF
>TRBJ2-7|NA|TRBV7-2
CASSLNTEKSYEQYF
>TRBJ1-2|NA|TRBV29-1
CSARETNGYTF
>TRBJ2-7|NA|TRBV20-1
CSASRQRASDEQYF
>TRBJ1-5|NA|TRBV6-2/TRBV6-3
CASRGIEQPQHF
>TRBJ2-7|TRBD1|TRBV29-1
CSVARDRGDEQYF
>TRBJ1-5|NA|TRBV7-8
CASSAQGGNQPQHF
>TRBJ2-6|TRBD1|TRBV24-1
CATSEGTGASSGANVLTF
>TRBJ2-5|NA|TRBV2
CASRTGPNQPQYF
>TRBJ2-7|TRBD2|TRBV7-9
CASSPGLEPDEQYF
>TRBJ1-1|TRBD1|TRBV5-4
CASSFSDRGPMNTEAFF
>TRBJ2-2|NA|TRBV4-1
CASSPTHGATGELFF
>TRBJ1-3|NA|TRBV6-5
CASGKTTNTIYF
>TRBJ1-4|NA|TRBV28
CASTTAVKGNEKLFF
>TRBJ2-7|TRBD1|TRBV2
CASSADRGLYF
>TRBJ1-3|NA|TRBV7-9
CASTDSGNTIYF
>TRBJ1-5|NA|TRBV4-3
CASSQEYTSQPQHF
>TRBJ2-3|NA|TRBV20-1
CSARGAGSTDTQYF